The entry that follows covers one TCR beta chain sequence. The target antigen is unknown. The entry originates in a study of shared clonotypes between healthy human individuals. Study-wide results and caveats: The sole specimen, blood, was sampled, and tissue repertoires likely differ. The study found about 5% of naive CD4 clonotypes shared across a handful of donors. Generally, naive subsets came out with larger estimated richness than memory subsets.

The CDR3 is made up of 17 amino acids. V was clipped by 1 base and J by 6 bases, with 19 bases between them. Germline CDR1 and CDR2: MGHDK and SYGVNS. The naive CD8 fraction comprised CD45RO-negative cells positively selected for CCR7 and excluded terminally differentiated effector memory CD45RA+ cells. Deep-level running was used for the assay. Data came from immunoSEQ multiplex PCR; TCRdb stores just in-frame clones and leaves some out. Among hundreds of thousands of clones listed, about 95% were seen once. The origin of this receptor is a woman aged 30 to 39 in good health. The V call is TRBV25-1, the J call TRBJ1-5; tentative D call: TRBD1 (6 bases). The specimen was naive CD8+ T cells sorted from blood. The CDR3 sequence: CASSESTPPGDGQPQHF. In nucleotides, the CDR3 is TGTGCCAGCAGTGAATCTACCCCCCCAGGGGACGGTCAGCCCCAGCATTTT.